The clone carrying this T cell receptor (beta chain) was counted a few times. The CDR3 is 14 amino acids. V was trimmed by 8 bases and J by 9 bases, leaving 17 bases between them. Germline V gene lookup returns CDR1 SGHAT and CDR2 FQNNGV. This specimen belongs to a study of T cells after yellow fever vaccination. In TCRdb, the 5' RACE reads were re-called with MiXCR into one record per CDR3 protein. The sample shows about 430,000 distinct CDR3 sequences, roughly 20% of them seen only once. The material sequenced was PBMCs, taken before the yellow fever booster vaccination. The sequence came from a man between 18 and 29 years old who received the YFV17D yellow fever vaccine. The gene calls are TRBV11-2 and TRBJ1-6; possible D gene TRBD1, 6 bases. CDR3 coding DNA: TGTGCCAGCCTGGACAGCGCTGGGAGTTCACCCCTCCACTTT. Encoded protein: CASLDSAGSSPLHF.